A selection of T cell receptor beta chains follows, all from one sample in a study of cytomegalovirus exposure and HLA in healthy donors. Assay: immunoSEQ multiplex PCR; the TCRdb copy retains only in-frame clones and omits some. The table has 150,000 to 200,000 clones, about 87% seen once. The sample was PBMCs. These receptor sequences come from a woman in her twenties or thirties in good health and CMV-seronegative. The CDR3 runs from the conserved cysteine through the conserved F or W. D genes are given only for firm matches.

cdr3_aa cdr3_length d_call v_call
CASSVGSSGGNERFF 15 TRBD2 TRBV9
CASSSTPLNEQYF 13 - TRBV5-4
CAWSVQRTSGITDTQYF 17 TRBD2 TRBV30
CASTSGHYNEQFF 13 - TRBV19
CASSATQGWKETQYF 15 - TRBV19
CASSYRSGELFF 12 - TRBV9
CASSIGPERYEQYF 14 - TRBV19
CASSSTGVTAEAFF 14 TRBD1 TRBV6-5
CASSRGLGGNEQFF 14 TRBD2 TRBV18
CASSSTLSGNTIYF 14 - TRBV13
CASSQDQNSNQPQHF 15 - TRBV4-3
CASGSANSPLHF 12 - TRBV12-5
CASSPYGWAQGYGYTF 16 - TRBV27
CSVGRQGLGNYGYTF 15 - TRBV29-1
CAIRPEARQGGTGELFF 17 - TRBV10-3
CASSGGGYGYTF 12 - TRBV5-1